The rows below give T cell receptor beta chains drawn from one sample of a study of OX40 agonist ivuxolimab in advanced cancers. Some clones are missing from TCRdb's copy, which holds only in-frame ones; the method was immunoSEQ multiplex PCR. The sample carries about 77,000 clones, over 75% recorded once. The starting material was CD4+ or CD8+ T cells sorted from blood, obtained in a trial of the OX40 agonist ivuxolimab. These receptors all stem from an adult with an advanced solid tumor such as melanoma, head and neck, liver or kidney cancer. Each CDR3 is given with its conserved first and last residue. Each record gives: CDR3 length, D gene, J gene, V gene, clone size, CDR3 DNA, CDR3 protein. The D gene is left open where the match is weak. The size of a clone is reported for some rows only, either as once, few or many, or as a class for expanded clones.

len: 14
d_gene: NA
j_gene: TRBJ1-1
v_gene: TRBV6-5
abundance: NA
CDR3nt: TGTGCCAGCAGTTCCCCAGGGTTGTACACTGAAGCTTTCTTT
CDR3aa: CASSSPGLYTEAFF

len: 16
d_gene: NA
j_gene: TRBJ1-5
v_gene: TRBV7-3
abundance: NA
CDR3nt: TGTGCCAGCAGCCCGAAGGGACGGGAGGGCAATCAGCCCCAGCATTTT
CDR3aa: CASSPKGREGNQPQHF

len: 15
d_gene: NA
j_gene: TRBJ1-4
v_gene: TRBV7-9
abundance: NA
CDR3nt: TGTGCCAGCAGCTTAGGTAGCATTGCTAATGAAAAACTGTTTTTT
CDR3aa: CASSLGSIANEKLFF

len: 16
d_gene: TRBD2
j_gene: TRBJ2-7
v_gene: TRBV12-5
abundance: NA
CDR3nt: TGTGCTAGTGGTTTGCAAGCGGGGGCCAATTCCTACGAGCAGTACTTC
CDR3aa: CASGLQAGANSYEQYF

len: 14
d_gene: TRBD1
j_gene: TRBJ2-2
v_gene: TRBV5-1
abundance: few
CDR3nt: TGCGCCAGCAAGGGACAGCCTACTGCCGGGGAGCTGTTTTTT
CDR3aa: CASKGQPTAGELFF

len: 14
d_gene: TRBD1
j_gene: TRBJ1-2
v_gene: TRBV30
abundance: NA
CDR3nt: TGTGCCTGGAGCGGTTCAGGGGGGTTCTATGGCTACACCTTC
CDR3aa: CAWSGSGGFYGYTF

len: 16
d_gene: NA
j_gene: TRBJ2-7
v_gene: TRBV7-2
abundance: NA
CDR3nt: TGTGCCAGCAGCTTAGGAGGCGGGAACCTCCTCTACGAGCAGTACTTC
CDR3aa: CASSLGGGNLLYEQYF

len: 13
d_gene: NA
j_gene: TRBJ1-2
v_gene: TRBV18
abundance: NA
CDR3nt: TGTGCCAGCTCTTTTGACGCTGTCTATGGCTACACCTTC
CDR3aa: CASSFDAVYGYTF

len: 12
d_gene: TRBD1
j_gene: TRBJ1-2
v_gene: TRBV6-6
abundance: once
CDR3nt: TGTGCCAGCAGCTACAGGGGGGATGGCTACACCTTC
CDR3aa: CASSYRGDGYTF

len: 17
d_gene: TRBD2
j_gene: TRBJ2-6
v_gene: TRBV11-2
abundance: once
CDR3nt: TGTGCCAGCCCTCCGGCTAGCGGGGGATCTGGGGCCAACGTCCTGACTTTC
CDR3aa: CASPPASGGSGANVLTF

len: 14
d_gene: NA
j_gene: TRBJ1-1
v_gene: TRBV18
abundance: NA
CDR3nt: TGTGCCAGCTCACCGCTGGACATTCAAACTGAAGCTTTCTTT
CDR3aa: CASSPLDIQTEAFF

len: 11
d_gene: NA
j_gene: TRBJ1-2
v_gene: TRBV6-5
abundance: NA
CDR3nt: TGTGCCAGCAGTTCAAACTATGGCTACACCTTC
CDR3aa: CASSSNYGYTF

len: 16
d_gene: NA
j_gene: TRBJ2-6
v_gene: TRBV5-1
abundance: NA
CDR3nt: TGCGCCAGCAGCCCTGACGGATTCTCTGGGGCCAACGTCCTGACTTTC
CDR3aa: CASSPDGFSGANVLTF

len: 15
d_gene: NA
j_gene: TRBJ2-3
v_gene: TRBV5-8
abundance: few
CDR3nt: TGTGCCAGCAGCCCGTTCCAGGGGGAGGCCGATACGCAGTATTTT
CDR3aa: CASSPFQGEADTQYF

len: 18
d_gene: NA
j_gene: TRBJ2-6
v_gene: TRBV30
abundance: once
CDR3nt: TGTGCCTGGAGTGTAAGCCAGCCCAATTTCTCTGGGGCCAACGTCCTGACTTTC
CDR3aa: CAWSVSQPNFSGANVLTF

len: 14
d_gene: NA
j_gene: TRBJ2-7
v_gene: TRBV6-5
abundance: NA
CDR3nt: TGTGCCAGCAGTCACCAGGGGGGTCTGGACGAGCAGTACTTC
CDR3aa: CASSHQGGLDEQYF

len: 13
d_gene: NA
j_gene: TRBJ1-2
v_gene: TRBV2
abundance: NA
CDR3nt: TGTGCCAGCAGCTCTTCCCGGGGGGATGGCTACACCTTC
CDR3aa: CASSSSRGDGYTF

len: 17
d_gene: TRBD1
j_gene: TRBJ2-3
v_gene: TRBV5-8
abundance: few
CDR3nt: TGTGCCAGCAGCTTAAAAAGACAGGGGCGGCCCACAGATACGCAGTATTTT
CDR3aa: CASSLKRQGRPTDTQYF

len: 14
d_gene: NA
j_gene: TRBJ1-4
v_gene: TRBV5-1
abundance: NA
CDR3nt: TGCGCCAGCAGCCGTGAGGGGAGGAATGAAAAACTGTTTTTT
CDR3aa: CASSREGRNEKLFF

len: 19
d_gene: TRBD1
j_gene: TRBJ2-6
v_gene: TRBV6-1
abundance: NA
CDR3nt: TGTGCCAGCAGTGACCGCCGGGACAGGGGTTACTCTGGGGCCAACGTCCTGACTTTC
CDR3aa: CASSDRRDRGYSGANVLTF

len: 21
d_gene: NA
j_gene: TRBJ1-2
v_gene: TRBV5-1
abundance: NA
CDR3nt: TGCGCCAGCAGCTATACTACCCGGAGTGGTATCGGGGCAGGTCTAAACTATGGCTACACCTTC
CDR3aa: CASSYTTRSGIGAGLNYGYTF

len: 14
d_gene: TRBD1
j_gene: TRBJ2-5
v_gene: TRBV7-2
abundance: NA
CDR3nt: TGTGCCAGCAGCCAAGGACAGGCGGGAGAGACCCAGTACTTC
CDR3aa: CASSQGQAGETQYF

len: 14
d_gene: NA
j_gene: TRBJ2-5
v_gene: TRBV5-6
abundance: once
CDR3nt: TGTGCCAGCAGCTTGGAGGTCAGCGTAGAGACCCAGTACTTC
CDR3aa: CASSLEVSVETQYF

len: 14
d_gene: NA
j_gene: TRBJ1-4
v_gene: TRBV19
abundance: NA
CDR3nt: TGTGCCAGTTGGGGGGGTGCAACTAATGAAAAACTGTTTTTT
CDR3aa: CASWGGATNEKLFF

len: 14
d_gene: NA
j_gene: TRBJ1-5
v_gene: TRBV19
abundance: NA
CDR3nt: TGTGCCAGTACCACGGAAGGGGGCAATCAGCCCCAGCATTTT
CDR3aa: CASTTEGGNQPQHF